The sequence of this T cell receptor beta chain was determined in a study of blood T cell repertoires in COVID-19. Profiling relied on immunoSEQ multiplex PCR, and the TCRdb table lists in-frame clones only, not all of them. The repertoire holds about 120,000 clones, with around nine tenths as singletons. In germline, CDR1 is MNHEY, CDR2 SMNVEV (reference sequence). The CDR3 runs to 16 residues. V gave up 1 base and J gave up 3 bases, with 10 bases separating them. This sequence was found in a human donor with active COVID-19. The donor label of this sample is uncertain. The sequenced sample was peripheral blood. The chain recombines TRBV27 with TRBJ2-6; tentative D call: TRBD1 (5 bases). CDR3 loop: CASSLWVGHGANVLTF. CDR3 DNA sequence: TGTGCCAGCAGTTTATGGGTGGGGCATGGGGCCAACGTCCTGACTTTC.